The rows below give T cell receptor beta chains drawn from one sample of a study of T cell changes during pregnancy in multiple sclerosis. Libraries were prepared by immunoSEQ multiplex PCR; TCRdb keeps only in-frame clonotypes and omits some of them. The sample holds 50,000 or so clones, around 92% seen once. The sequences come from CD4+ T cells from peripheral blood mononuclear cells, collected after pregnancy. These receptors were taken from a female donor with multiple sclerosis, enrolled in a pregnancy study. CDR3s include the opening cysteine and the closing phenylalanine or tryptophan. Each record gives: V gene, D gene, J gene, clone size, CDR3 DNA, CDR3 protein. The D gene is left open where the match is weak. Not all rows give a size; the values are once, few, many and, for expanded clones, a class.

v_gene: TRBV7-9; d_gene: .; j_gene: TRBJ2-2; abundance: .; CDR3nt: TGTGCCAGCAGTCGTGTGGGGGCCGGAACCGGGGAGCTGTTTTTT; CDR3aa: CASSRVGAGTGELFF
v_gene: TRBV7-2; d_gene: .; j_gene: TRBJ2-1; abundance: .; CDR3nt: TGTGCCAGCAGCAATTACGGTAATAGCCGCAATGAGCAGTTCTTC; CDR3aa: CASSNYGNSRNEQFF
v_gene: TRBV2; d_gene: TRBD1; j_gene: TRBJ1-6; abundance: .; CDR3nt: TGTGCCAGCAGGACGACAGGGGGCCGGTCACCCCTCCACTTT; CDR3aa: CASRTTGGRSPLHF
v_gene: TRBV30; d_gene: .; j_gene: TRBJ1-1; abundance: few; CDR3nt: TGTGCCTGGGCTAGGGGCGGGGGCACTGAAGCTTTCTTT; CDR3aa: CAWARGGGTEAFF
v_gene: TRBV6-5; d_gene: .; j_gene: TRBJ1-2; abundance: .; CDR3nt: TGTGCCAGCCAATTCACAGGAGATTATGGCTACACCTTC; CDR3aa: CASQFTGDYGYTF
v_gene: TRBV7-2; d_gene: TRBD1; j_gene: TRBJ2-7; abundance: .; CDR3nt: TGTGCCAGCAGCTTCACCGGGACAGGGTTCGAGGGGGAGCAGTACTTC; CDR3aa: CASSFTGTGFEGEQYF
v_gene: TRBV19; d_gene: TRBD1; j_gene: TRBJ2-7; abundance: .; CDR3nt: TGTGCCGTTGGGACAGGGAAAGCCTACGAGCAGTACTTC; CDR3aa: CAVGTGKAYEQYF
v_gene: TRBV10-3; d_gene: .; j_gene: TRBJ2-5; abundance: .; CDR3nt: TGTGCCATCAGTGACCAGGTTCAAGAGACCCAGTACTTC; CDR3aa: CAISDQVQETQYF
v_gene: TRBV18; d_gene: TRBD1; j_gene: TRBJ2-7; abundance: few; CDR3nt: TGTGCCAGCTCACCAGGGACAGGACACTACGAGCAGTACTTC; CDR3aa: CASSPGTGHYEQYF
v_gene: TRBV19; d_gene: .; j_gene: TRBJ2-3; abundance: .; CDR3nt: TGTGCCAGTAGTATAGGTGGGGCGGTCCTTAGCACAGATACGCAGTATTTT; CDR3aa: CASSIGGAVLSTDTQYF
v_gene: TRBV18; d_gene: TRBD1; j_gene: TRBJ2-5; abundance: .; CDR3nt: TGTGCCAGCTCCCCAAACAGGGGGGAGACCCAGTACTTC; CDR3aa: CASSPNRGETQYF
v_gene: TRBV7-9; d_gene: TRBD1; j_gene: TRBJ2-2; abundance: .; CDR3nt: TGTGCCAGCAGCTTAGGGACAGGAGCGAACACCGGGGAGCTGTTTTTT; CDR3aa: CASSLGTGANTGELFF
v_gene: TRBV5-5; d_gene: .; j_gene: TRBJ1-2; abundance: .; CDR3nt: TGTGCCAGCAGCCCCGCGGGGTCTGGCGGCTACACCTTC; CDR3aa: CASSPAGSGGYTF
v_gene: TRBV7-6; d_gene: TRBD2; j_gene: TRBJ2-1; abundance: .; CDR3nt: TGTGCCAGCAGCCCACACCCAAAGTCCCCGGGACTAGCTGGGGTACAGTTCTTC; CDR3aa: CASSPHPKSPGLAGVQFF
v_gene: TRBV10-3; d_gene: .; j_gene: TRBJ2-1; abundance: .; CDR3nt: TGTGCCATCAGTGAGTTAGCGGTAACCCCCTACAATGAGCAGTTCTTC; CDR3aa: CAISELAVTPYNEQFF
v_gene: TRBV27; d_gene: TRBD1; j_gene: TRBJ1-2; abundance: .; CDR3nt: TGTGCCAGCAGGGACAGGGGAGGATATGGCTACACCTTC; CDR3aa: CASRDRGGYGYTF
v_gene: TRBV11-1; d_gene: TRBD2; j_gene: TRBJ2-7; abundance: .; CDR3nt: TGTGCCAGCAGCAAAGAACTAGCGGGAGTGGGCGAGCAGTACTTC; CDR3aa: CASSKELAGVGEQYF
v_gene: TRBV11-1; d_gene: TRBD2; j_gene: TRBJ2-1; abundance: .; CDR3nt: TGTGCCAGCGGACCGGGACTAGCGGCCGAGCAGTTCTTC; CDR3aa: CASGPGLAAEQFF
v_gene: TRBV28; d_gene: .; j_gene: TRBJ1-5; abundance: .; CDR3nt: TGTGCCAGCAGTTTTAGGGGCAGGGGAAACCTGAATCAGCCCCAGCATTTT; CDR3aa: CASSFRGRGNLNQPQHF
v_gene: TRBV10-3; d_gene: TRBD1; j_gene: TRBJ2-7; abundance: .; CDR3nt: TGTGCCATCAGCGGGACAGGTGGGGCTTACGAGCAGTACTTC; CDR3aa: CAISGTGGAYEQYF
v_gene: TRBV27; d_gene: .; j_gene: TRBJ2-7; abundance: .; CDR3nt: TGTGCCAGCCGAATCTTTGTCGGGGGTTCCTACGAGCAGTACTTC; CDR3aa: CASRIFVGGSYEQYF
v_gene: TRBV7-9; d_gene: .; j_gene: TRBJ2-1; abundance: .; CDR3nt: TGTGCCAGCAGCAGGGGGACCAACAATGAGCAGTTCTTC; CDR3aa: CASSRGTNNEQFF
v_gene: TRBV11-2; d_gene: .; j_gene: TRBJ1-1; abundance: few; CDR3nt: TGTGCCAGCAGACGATTGGGGGCGACTGAAGCTTTCTTT; CDR3aa: CASRRLGATEAFF
v_gene: TRBV7-9; d_gene: .; j_gene: TRBJ1-3; abundance: .; CDR3nt: TGTGCCAGCAGCCCGAGAGGGTCTGGAAACACCATATATTTT; CDR3aa: CASSPRGSGNTIYF
v_gene: TRBV6-4; d_gene: .; j_gene: TRBJ2-3; abundance: .; CDR3nt: TGTGCCAGCAGTGACTCGAGCCAGGGCACAGATACGCAGTATTTT; CDR3aa: CASSDSSQGTDTQYF
v_gene: TRBV4-2; d_gene: .; j_gene: TRBJ2-7; abundance: .; CDR3nt: TGTGCCAGCAGCCCTTCTCCGGGCTACGAGCAGTACTTC; CDR3aa: CASSPSPGYEQYF
v_gene: TRBV11-3; d_gene: TRBD2; j_gene: TRBJ2-5; abundance: .; CDR3nt: TGTGCCAGCAGCGGAGAGCGGGGAGAGACCCAGTACTTC; CDR3aa: CASSGERGETQYF
v_gene: TRBV20-1; d_gene: .; j_gene: TRBJ1-1; abundance: .; CDR3nt: TGCAGTGCTAGACCAAACACTGAAGCTTTCTTT; CDR3aa: CSARPNTEAFF
v_gene: TRBV11-3; d_gene: TRBD2; j_gene: TRBJ2-1; abundance: .; CDR3nt: TGTGCCAGCAGCGCCTCCATAGCGGGAGACTACAATGAGCAGTTCTTC; CDR3aa: CASSASIAGDYNEQFF
v_gene: TRBV28; d_gene: .; j_gene: TRBJ1-2; abundance: .; CDR3nt: TGTGCCAGCAGTTTAGTAAGGGGTGTTGCTTATGGCTACACCTTC; CDR3aa: CASSLVRGVAYGYTF
v_gene: TRBV6-6; d_gene: .; j_gene: TRBJ1-1; abundance: .; CDR3nt: TGTGCCAGCAGTTCCTCGGGGGGAAACTTGAACACTGAAGCTTTCTTT; CDR3aa: CASSSSGGNLNTEAFF
v_gene: TRBV12-5; d_gene: .; j_gene: TRBJ1-2; abundance: .; CDR3nt: TGTGCTAGTGGTTTGGGGCAATGGGGCTACACCTTC; CDR3aa: CASGLGQWGYTF
v_gene: TRBV2; d_gene: .; j_gene: TRBJ2-1; abundance: .; CDR3nt: TGTGCCAGCAGTGGGGGACTTTTCAATGAGCAGTTCTTC; CDR3aa: CASSGGLFNEQFF
v_gene: TRBV27; d_gene: .; j_gene: TRBJ1-2; abundance: .; CDR3nt: TGTGCCAGCAGTCCGCGACCCTCCGGGGATGGCTACACCTTC; CDR3aa: CASSPRPSGDGYTF
v_gene: TRBV14; d_gene: TRBD2; j_gene: TRBJ2-7; abundance: .; CDR3nt: TGTGCCAGCAGCCAAGATATCGGGGGGAAATCCTACGAGCAGTACTTC; CDR3aa: CASSQDIGGKSYEQYF
v_gene: TRBV19; d_gene: TRBD1; j_gene: TRBJ1-5; abundance: .; CDR3nt: TGTGCCAGCGGACCGACAGGGGTCAATCAGCCCCAGCATTTT; CDR3aa: CASGPTGVNQPQHF
v_gene: TRBV7-3; d_gene: TRBD1; j_gene: TRBJ1-1; abundance: .; CDR3nt: TGTGCCAGCAGCTCACAACAGGGGTCCACTGAAGCTTTCTTT; CDR3aa: CASSSQQGSTEAFF
v_gene: TRBV7-2; d_gene: .; j_gene: TRBJ2-3; abundance: .; CDR3nt: TGTGCCAGCAGCTTCCGGCTAGCTACAGATACGCAGTATTTT; CDR3aa: CASSFRLATDTQYF
v_gene: TRBV5-5; d_gene: TRBD2; j_gene: TRBJ2-1; abundance: .; CDR3nt: TGTGCCAGCAGCTGGAACCGGGGGGACTACAATGAGCAGTTCTTC; CDR3aa: CASSWNRGDYNEQFF
v_gene: TRBV2; d_gene: TRBD2; j_gene: TRBJ2-5; abundance: .; CDR3nt: TGTGCCAGCAGTGGCAGAAAGGGACTAGCGGGAGGGGAGACCCAGTACTTC; CDR3aa: CASSGRKGLAGGETQYF
v_gene: TRBV28; d_gene: .; j_gene: TRBJ1-1; abundance: .; CDR3nt: TGTGCCAGCGCAACAGGGTCCGTACTCGATGAAGCTTTCTTT; CDR3aa: CASATGSVLDEAFF
v_gene: TRBV6-5; d_gene: .; j_gene: TRBJ2-3; abundance: .; CDR3nt: TGTGCCAGCAGCGTAGCGGCTATAAGCACAGATACGCAGTATTTT; CDR3aa: CASSVAAISTDTQYF
v_gene: TRBV5-6; d_gene: .; j_gene: TRBJ1-1; abundance: .; CDR3nt: TGTGCCAGCAGCTTGGCTACAGGACAAATCATGAACACTGAAGCTTTCTTT; CDR3aa: CASSLATGQIMNTEAFF
v_gene: TRBV9; d_gene: TRBD2; j_gene: TRBJ2-3; abundance: .; CDR3nt: TGTGCCAGCAGCGCCCAGCGGGAGGGAAACACAGATACGCAGTATTTT; CDR3aa: CASSAQREGNTDTQYF
v_gene: TRBV27; d_gene: .; j_gene: TRBJ2-7; abundance: .; CDR3nt: TGTGCCAGCAGTTTATTTCGCGGGCTAACCTACGAGCAGTACTTC; CDR3aa: CASSLFRGLTYEQYF
v_gene: TRBV6-6; d_gene: TRBD1; j_gene: TRBJ2-1; abundance: .; CDR3nt: TGTGCCACTCGGGACAGGGGGGACAATGAGCAGTTCTTC; CDR3aa: CATRDRGDNEQFF
v_gene: TRBV10-1; d_gene: TRBD1; j_gene: TRBJ2-5; abundance: .; CDR3nt: TGCGCCAGCAGGGACCGGGACAGCCAAGAGACCCAGTACTTC; CDR3aa: CASRDRDSQETQYF
v_gene: TRBV14; d_gene: .; j_gene: TRBJ1-1; abundance: .; CDR3nt: TGTGCCAGCACCGGACAGATGAACACTGAAGCTTTCTTT; CDR3aa: CASTGQMNTEAFF
v_gene: TRBV5-5; d_gene: .; j_gene: TRBJ1-2; abundance: .; CDR3nt: TGTGCCAGCAGCTCCCTACGGGGGGGCGGTATCTATGGCTACACCTTC; CDR3aa: CASSSLRGGGIYGYTF
v_gene: TRBV9; d_gene: TRBD2; j_gene: TRBJ2-3; abundance: .; CDR3nt: TGTGCCAGCAGCGCTTTAGCGGGTTCGGGCACAGATACGCAGTATTTT; CDR3aa: CASSALAGSGTDTQYF
v_gene: TRBV2; d_gene: .; j_gene: TRBJ2-1; abundance: .; CDR3nt: TGTGCCAGCACTGTGACTAGAAGCAATGAGCAGTTCTTC; CDR3aa: CASTVTRSNEQFF
v_gene: TRBV5-1; d_gene: TRBD2; j_gene: TRBJ2-1; abundance: .; CDR3nt: TGCGCCAGCAGCCGCGCAGCGGGAGGGTACAATGAGCAGTTCTTC; CDR3aa: CASSRAAGGYNEQFF
v_gene: TRBV19; d_gene: .; j_gene: TRBJ1-1; abundance: .; CDR3nt: TGTGCCAGGTTACTGGGGAGGAACACTGAAGCTTTCTTT; CDR3aa: CARLLGRNTEAFF
v_gene: TRBV27; d_gene: .; j_gene: TRBJ1-1; abundance: .; CDR3nt: TGTGCCAGCAGTCCATGGGGACAAGGGGAAGCTTTCTTT; CDR3aa: CASSPWGQGEAFF
v_gene: TRBV7-2; d_gene: .; j_gene: TRBJ1-2; abundance: once; CDR3nt: TGTGCCAGCAGCCAGACAGGCTATGGCTACACCTTC; CDR3aa: CASSQTGYGYTF
v_gene: TRBV28; d_gene: .; j_gene: TRBJ2-7; abundance: .; CDR3nt: TGTGCCAGCAGTTTAAGCGGTCCCCCCTACGAGCAGTACTTC; CDR3aa: CASSLSGPPYEQYF
v_gene: TRBV19; d_gene: .; j_gene: TRBJ2-7; abundance: .; CDR3nt: TGTGCCAGTAGTATATCTCCAGGGCCCCACGAGCAGTACTTC; CDR3aa: CASSISPGPHEQYF